Shown below are 8 T cell receptor beta chains from a single sample sequenced in a study of blood T cell repertoires in COVID-19. TCRdb keeps only in-frame clones here, not all; method: immunoSEQ multiplex PCR. The data contain hundreds of thousands of clones, 81% of them singletons. Material for sequencing was peripheral blood. Every receptor here comes from a woman older than 75 with acute or convalescent COVID-19.

The count of this clone is one. The J gene is TRBJ2-1, the V gene TRBV9; TRBD2 matches 8 bases. The ends lost 0 bases at V and 2 bases at J; junction bases unmatched: 4. This CDR3 is built from 16 residues. Germline V CDR1 and CDR2: SGDLS, YYNGEE. CDR3: CASSVADGRAYNEQFF. CDR3 DNA: TGTGCCAGCAGCGTAGCTGACGGGAGGGCCTACAATGAGCAGTTCTTC.

This clone was detected ten times or more. This chain uses TRBV7-9 with TRBJ1-5; TRBD1 matches 7 bases. The CDR3 runs 14 residues. Germline-derived CDR1 and CDR2 are SEHNR and FQNEAQ (reference sequence). V was clipped by 3 bases and J by 2 bases; unmatched bases: 1. The CDR3 sequence is CASSFTGGNQPQHF. The DNA of the CDR3 is TGTGCCAGCAGCTTTACAGGGGGCAATCAGCCCCAGCATTTT.

This clone has a handful of counts. The chain links TRBV4-2 to TRBJ1-4; 9 bases are shared with TRBD1. The CDR3 extends over 14 amino acids. J was trimmed by 8 bases and V by 4 bases; bases with no gene match: 5. The V gene's germline CDR1 is LGHNA and CDR2 YNFKEQ. Here the CDR3 DNA reads TGTGCCAGCAGCCGGACAGGGGCGGGAGAAAAACTGTTTTTT. Translated: CASSRTGAGEKLFF.

The chain employs TRBV5-5 and TRBJ1-3, with D uncertain. The germline gives CDR1 SGHKS, CDR2 YYEKEE (reference sequence). The length of the CDR3 is 15 residues. V was shortened by 0 bases and J by 1 base, with 8 bases between the two germline ends. The CDR3 coding sequence is TGTGCCAGCAGCTTGGGAGGGTATTCTGGAAACACCATATATTTT. It yields the protein CASSLGGYSGNTIYF.

V usage is TRBV27 and J usage is TRBJ2-5, with 7 nucleotides matching TRBD2. V trimming: 5 bases; J trimming: 5 bases; junction bases outside the gene matches: 8. Germline values: CDR1 MNHEY, CDR2 SMNVEV (reference sequence). The CDR3 extends over 14 amino acids. The CDR3 DNA is TGTGCCAGCAGTAAGGCGGGAGCGCTTGAGACCCAGTACTTC. Translated: CASSKAGALETQYF.

The rearrangement links TRBV6-5 to TRBJ1-2; possibly TRBD1 for D (5 bases). This CDR3 region has 12 residues. Between the trimmed V and J ends, which lost 7 bases and 6 bases, there was a span of 12 bases. Germline CDR1 reads MNHEY; CDR2 reads SVGAGI. CDR3 bases: TGTGCCAGCACCAATATCAGGGATGGCTACACCTTC. Its protein is CASTNIRDGYTF.

The rearrangement links TRBV6-1 to TRBJ1-2, with D unresolved. The CDR3 sequence is 15 residues long. Germline loops: CDR1 MNHNS, CDR2 SASEGT. Trimming removed 2 bases at V and 0 bases at J, with 10 bases between. The CDR3 loop is CASSEFGIANYGYTF. As DNA, the CDR3 is TGTGCCAGCAGTGAATTCGGGATAGCTAACTATGGCTACACCTTC.

The genes are TRBV28 and TRBJ1-4; TRBD1 matches 7 bases. This CDR3 has 15 residues. Germline trimming cut 5 bases from V and 5 bases from J; bases unmatched to any gene: 8. CDR1 is MDHEN, CDR2 SYDVKM, per germline. CDR3 coding DNA: TGTGCCAGCAGTCTAGGGGGACAGCTGAATGAAAAACTGTTTTTT. Its translation is CASSLGGQLNEKLFF.